This TCR beta chain was identified during a study of technical replicates of blood from a handful of donors. Method: immunoSEQ multiplex PCR; TCRdb's copy keeps in-frame clones and lacks some. The sample carries approximately 81,000 clones, about 81% recorded once. Trimming stripped 2 bases from V and 14 bases from J, with 21 bases between. CDR1 is SEHNR, CDR2 FQNEAQ, per germline (reference sequence). CDR3 length: 14 residues. The sample comprised PBMCs. The rearrangement links TRBV7-9 to TRBJ2-5, with D perhaps TRBD1 (5 bases). The clonotype comes from a human donor in good health. Some clones in this sample may be carry-over from other donors' samples. DNA of the CDR3: TGTGCCAGCAGCTTAATGACGACGACAGTGAGGCTTTACTTC. This codes for CASSLMTTTVRLYF.